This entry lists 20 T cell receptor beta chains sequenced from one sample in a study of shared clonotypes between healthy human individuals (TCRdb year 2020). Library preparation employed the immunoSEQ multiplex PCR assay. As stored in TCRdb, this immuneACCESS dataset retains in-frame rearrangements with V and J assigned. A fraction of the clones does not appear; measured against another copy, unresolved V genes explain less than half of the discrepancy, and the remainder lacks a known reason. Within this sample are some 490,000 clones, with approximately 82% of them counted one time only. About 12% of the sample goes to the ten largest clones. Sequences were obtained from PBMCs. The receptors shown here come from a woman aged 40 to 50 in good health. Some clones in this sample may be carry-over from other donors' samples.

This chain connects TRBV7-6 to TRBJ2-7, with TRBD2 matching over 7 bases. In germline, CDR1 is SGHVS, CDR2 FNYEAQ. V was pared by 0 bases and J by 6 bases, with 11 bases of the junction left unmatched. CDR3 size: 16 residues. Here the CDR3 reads CASSLAVGGRVSEQYF. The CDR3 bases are TGTGCCAGCAGCTTAGCTGTGGGCGGGAGAGTTTCCGAGCAGTACTTC.

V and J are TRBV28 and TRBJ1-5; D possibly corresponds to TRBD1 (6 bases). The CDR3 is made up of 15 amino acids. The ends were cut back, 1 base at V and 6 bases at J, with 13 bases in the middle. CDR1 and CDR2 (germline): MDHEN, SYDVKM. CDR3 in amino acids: CASSLYSGVGQPQHF. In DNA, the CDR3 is TGTGCCAGCAGTTTATACTCAGGGGTGGGTCAGCCCCAGCATTTT. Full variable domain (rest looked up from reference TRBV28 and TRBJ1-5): DVKVTQSSRYLVKRTGEKVFLECVQDMDHENMFWYRQDPGLGLRLIYFSYDVKMKEKGDIPEGYSVSREKKERFSLILESASTNQTSMYLCASSLYSGVGQPQHFGDGTRLSIL.

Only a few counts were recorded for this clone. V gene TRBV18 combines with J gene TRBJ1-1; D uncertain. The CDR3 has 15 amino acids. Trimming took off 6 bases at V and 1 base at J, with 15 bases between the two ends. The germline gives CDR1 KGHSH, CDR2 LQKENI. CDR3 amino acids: CASSPEAAANTEAFF. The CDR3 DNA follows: TGTGCCAGCTCCCCGGAGGCGGCAGCGAACACTGAAGCTTTCTTT. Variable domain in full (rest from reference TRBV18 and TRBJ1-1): NAGVMQNPRHLVRRRGQEARLRCSPMKGHSHVYWYRQLPEEGLKFMVYLQKENIIDESGMPKERFSAEFPKEGPSILRIQQVVRGDSAAYFCASSPEAAANTEAFFGQGTRLTVV.

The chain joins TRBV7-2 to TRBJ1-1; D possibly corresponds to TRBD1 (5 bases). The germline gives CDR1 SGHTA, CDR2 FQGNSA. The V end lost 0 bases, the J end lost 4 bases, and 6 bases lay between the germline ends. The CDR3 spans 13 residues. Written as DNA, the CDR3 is TGTGCCAGCAGCTTAGCAGGGGTCACTGAAGCTTTCTTT. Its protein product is CASSLAGVTEAFF.

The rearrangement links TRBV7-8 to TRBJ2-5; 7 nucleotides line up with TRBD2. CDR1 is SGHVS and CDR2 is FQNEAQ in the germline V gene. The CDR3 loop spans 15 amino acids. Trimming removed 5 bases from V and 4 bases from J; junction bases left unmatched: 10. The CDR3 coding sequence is TGTGCCAGCAGCCAGGCGAGGGAGGGCGGAGAGACCCAGTACTTC. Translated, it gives CASSQAREGGETQYF.

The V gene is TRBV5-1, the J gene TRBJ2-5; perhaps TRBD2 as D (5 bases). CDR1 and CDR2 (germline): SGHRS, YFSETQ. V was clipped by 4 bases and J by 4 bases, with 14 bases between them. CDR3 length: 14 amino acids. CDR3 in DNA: TGCGCCAGCAGCACCGCAGGCGGAGGAGAGACCCAGTACTTC. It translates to CASSTAGGGETQYF.

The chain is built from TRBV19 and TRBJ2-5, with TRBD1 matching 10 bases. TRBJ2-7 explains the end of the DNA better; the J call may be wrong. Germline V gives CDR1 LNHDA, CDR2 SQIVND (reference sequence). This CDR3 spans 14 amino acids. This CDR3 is CASRGTGEIDEQYF. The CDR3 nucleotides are TGTGCCAGTAGAGGGACAGGGGAGATAGACGAGCAGTACTTC.

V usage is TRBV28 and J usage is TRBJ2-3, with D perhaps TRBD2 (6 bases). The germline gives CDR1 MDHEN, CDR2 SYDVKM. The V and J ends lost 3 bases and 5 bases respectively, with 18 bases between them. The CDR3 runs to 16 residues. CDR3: CASSFIAVVLEDTQYF. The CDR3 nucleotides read TGTGCCAGCAGTTTCATAGCGGTCGTACTAGAAGATACGCAGTATTTT. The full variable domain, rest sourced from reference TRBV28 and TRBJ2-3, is DVKVTQSSRYLVKRTGEKVFLECVQDMDHENMFWYRQDPGLGLRLIYFSYDVKMKEKGDIPEGYSVSREKKERFSLILESASTNQTSMYLCASSFIAVVLEDTQYFGPGTRLTVL.

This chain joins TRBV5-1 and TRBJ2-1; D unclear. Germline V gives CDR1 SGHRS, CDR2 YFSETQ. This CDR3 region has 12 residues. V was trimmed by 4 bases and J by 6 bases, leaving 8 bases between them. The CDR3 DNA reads TGCGCCAGCAGCCCCTACATCAATGAGCAGTTCTTC. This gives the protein CASSPYINEQFF.

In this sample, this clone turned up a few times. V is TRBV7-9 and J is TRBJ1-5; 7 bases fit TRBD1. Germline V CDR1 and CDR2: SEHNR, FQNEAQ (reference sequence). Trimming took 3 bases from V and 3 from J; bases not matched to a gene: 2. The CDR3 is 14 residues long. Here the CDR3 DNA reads TGTGCCAGCAGCTTCGGGACAGACAATCAGCCCCAGCATTTT. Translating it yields CASSFGTDNQPQHF.

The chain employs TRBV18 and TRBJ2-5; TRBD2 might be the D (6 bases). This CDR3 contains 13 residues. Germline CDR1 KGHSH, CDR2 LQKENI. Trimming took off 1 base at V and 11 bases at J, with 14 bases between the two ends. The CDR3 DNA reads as TGTGCCAGCTCACCACTGGAGGGGTGGGAGCAGTACTTC. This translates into CASSPLEGWEQYF.

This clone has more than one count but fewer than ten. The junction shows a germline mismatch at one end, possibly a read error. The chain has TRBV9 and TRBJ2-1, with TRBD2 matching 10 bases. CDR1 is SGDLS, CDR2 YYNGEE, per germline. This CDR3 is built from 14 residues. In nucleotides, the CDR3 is TGTGCCAGCAGCGGGGGACTAGCGAACAATGTGCAGTTCTTC. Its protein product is CASSGGLANNVQFF.

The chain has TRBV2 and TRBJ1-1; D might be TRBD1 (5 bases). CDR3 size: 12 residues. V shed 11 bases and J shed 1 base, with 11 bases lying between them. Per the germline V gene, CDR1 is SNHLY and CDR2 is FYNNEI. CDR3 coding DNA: TGTGCCGGTCGACAGCCGAACACTGAAGCTTTCTTT. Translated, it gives CAGRQPNTEAFF.

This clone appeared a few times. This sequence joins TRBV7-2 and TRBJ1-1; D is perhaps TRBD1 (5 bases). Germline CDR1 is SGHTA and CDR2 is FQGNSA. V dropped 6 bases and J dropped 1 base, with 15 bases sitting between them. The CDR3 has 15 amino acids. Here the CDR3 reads CASSFLGGRNTEAFF. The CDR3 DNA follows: TGTGCCAGCAGTTTCCTGGGGGGGAGGAACACTGAAGCTTTCTTT.

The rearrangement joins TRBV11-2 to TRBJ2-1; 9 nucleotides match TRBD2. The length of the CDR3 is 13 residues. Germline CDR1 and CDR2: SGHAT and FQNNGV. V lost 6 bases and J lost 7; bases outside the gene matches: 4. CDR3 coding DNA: TGTGCCAGCAGGGCGGGGGGGGCGAATGAGCAGTTCTTC. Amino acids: CASRAGGANEQFF. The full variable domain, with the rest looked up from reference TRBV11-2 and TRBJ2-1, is EAGVAQSPRYKIIEKRQSVAFWCNPISGHATLYWYQQILGQGPKLLIQFQNNGVVDDSQLPKDRFSAERLKGVDSTLKIQPAKLEDSAVYLCASRAGGANEQFFGPGTRLTVL.

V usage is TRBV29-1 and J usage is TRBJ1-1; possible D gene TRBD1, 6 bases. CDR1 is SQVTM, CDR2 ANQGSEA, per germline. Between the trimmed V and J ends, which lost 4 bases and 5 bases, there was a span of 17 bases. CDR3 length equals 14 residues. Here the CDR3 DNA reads TGCAGCGTTGTTGGGGGGCAAGTGGGAACTGAAGCTTTCTTT. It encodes CSVVGGQVGTEAFF.

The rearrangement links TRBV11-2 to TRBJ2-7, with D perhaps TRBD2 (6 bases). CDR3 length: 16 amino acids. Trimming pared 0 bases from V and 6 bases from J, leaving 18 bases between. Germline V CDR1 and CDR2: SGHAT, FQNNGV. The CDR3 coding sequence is TGTGCCAGCAGCTTAGATAGGGCTGGCGGGACGGGCGAGCAGTACTTC. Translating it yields CASSLDRAGGTGEQYF. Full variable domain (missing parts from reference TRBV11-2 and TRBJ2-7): EAGVAQSPRYKIIEKRQSVAFWCNPISGHATLYWYQQILGQGPKLLIQFQNNGVVDDSQLPKDRFSAERLKGVDSTLKIQPAKLEDSAVYLCASSLDRAGGTGEQYFGPGTRLTVT.

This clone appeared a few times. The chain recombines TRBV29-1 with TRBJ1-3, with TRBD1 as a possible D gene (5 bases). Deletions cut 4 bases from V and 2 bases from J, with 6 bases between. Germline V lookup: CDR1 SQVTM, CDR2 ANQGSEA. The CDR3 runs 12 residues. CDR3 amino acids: CSVGDAGNTIYF. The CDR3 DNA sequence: TGCAGCGTTGGGGACGCTGGAAACACCATATATTTT.

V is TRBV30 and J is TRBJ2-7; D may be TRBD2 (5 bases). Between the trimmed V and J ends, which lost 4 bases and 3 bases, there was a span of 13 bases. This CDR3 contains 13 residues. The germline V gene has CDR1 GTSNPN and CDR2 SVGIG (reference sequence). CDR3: CAWNAGIDYEQYF. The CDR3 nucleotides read TGTGCCTGGAATGCCGGGATAGACTACGAGCAGTACTTC.

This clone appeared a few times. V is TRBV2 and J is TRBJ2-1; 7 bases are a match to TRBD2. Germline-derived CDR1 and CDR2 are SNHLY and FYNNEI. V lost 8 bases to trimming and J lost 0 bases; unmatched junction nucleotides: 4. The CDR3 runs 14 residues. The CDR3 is CASGGDSSYNEQFF. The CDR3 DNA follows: TGTGCCAGCGGGGGGGATAGCTCCTACAATGAGCAGTTCTTC.